This TCR beta chain was found in a study of OX40 agonist ivuxolimab in advanced cancers. About the investigation overall: Ivuxolimab was an agonistic, fully human IgG2 monoclonal antibody directed against OX40 (CD134), a costimulatory receptor. Intravenous ivuxolimab was administered to patients every 2 weeks at six dose levels: 0.01, 0.1, 0.3, 1.5, 3 and 10 mg/kg. Of the approximately 50 dose-escalation patients, hepatocellular carcinoma was present in about 20, melanoma in roughly 15, renal cell carcinoma in 9 and head and neck cancer in 9. In the dose-escalation cohort, 65% to 85% of patients were male, and the mean age was 60 years with a range of roughly 20 to 85. Patients were allowed to have had prior anti-PD-1, anti-PD-L1 or anti-CTLA-4 therapy, and around 40% of the dose-escalation patients had previously received checkpoint inhibitors. Partial responses were achieved by three dose-escalation patients, of whom one had hepatocellular carcinoma and two had cutaneous melanoma. The point of sequencing TCRbeta in the periphery was to test whether ivuxolimab changed TCR sequence diversity and drove clonal T-cell expansion. The paper covers the monotherapy dose-escalation part of the phase I ivuxolimab trial, which included N ≈ 54 patients.

Patients with autoimmune disease history or receiving systemic immunosuppression were excluded from the trial. Peripheral blood for TCR sequencing was collected from all dose cohorts at baseline, on cycle 4 day 1, and on cycle 7 day 1. The samples were taken from a phase I, first-in-human, multicenter, open-label dose-escalation trial of ivuxolimab. Adults with locally advanced or metastatic melanoma, renal cell, hepatocellular, or head and neck squamous cell carcinoma were enrolled in the trial. Before TCR sequencing, CD4+ T cells and CD8+ T cells from peripheral blood were sorted into separate populations. The CDR3 holds 15 amino acids from the cysteine to the phenylalanine. The read is trimmed to its CDR3 DNA, 45 bases read in frame from base 1. V is pared back by 3 bases and J by 4 bases, with 13 bases lying between the germline termini. According to the germline V gene, CDR1 reads SGHVS and CDR2 reads FNYEAQ.

Here is what the overall study found, with its caveats: At doses of 0.1 to 3.0 mg/kg, clonal expansion of both CD4+ and CD8+ T cells in blood was seen between baseline and week 6. Low levels of normalized T-cell clonal expansion were also seen in some patients who did not respond. On average, CD8+ T cells showed more expanded clones than CD4+ T cells after ivuxolimab. In partial responders in the 0.1-3.0 mg/kg groups, normalized peripheral clonal expansion was found to be among the lowest, especially among CD8+ T cells. The antigen specificity of the clonally expanded peripheral T cells was not determined.

Only one count was recorded for this clone. What antigen it recognizes has not been identified. No base qualities exist here, and no much larger clone lies one base off it. Genomic DNA was extracted from sorted cells for sequencing of the TCRbeta CDR3 region. The immunoSEQ Assay was used for sequencing of TCRbeta CDR3 regions. TCRdb mirrors the immuneACCESS table, restricted to in-frame sequences. Some clones are absent from its copies; in checked studies, under half trace to an unresolved V gene, and the reason for the others is unknown. Present in this sample are about 62,000 clones, over 90% of which were seen just once. Around an eighth of the sample lies in the top ten.

The receptor was derived from an adult with an advanced solid tumor such as melanoma, head and neck, liver or kidney cancer. The sample here was CD4+ or CD8+ T cells sorted from blood, taken in a trial of the OX40 agonist ivuxolimab. The chain uses TRBV7-6 and TRBJ2-1; no D gene is confidently identified. The nucleotide sequence reads as follows: TGTGCCAGCAGCTTTGGAGTTGGTGTTTACAATGAGCAGTTCTTC. Translated, this is CASSFGVGVYNEQFF.